This T cell receptor beta chain was captured in a study of blood T cell repertoires in COVID-19. TCRdb keeps only in-frame clones here, not all; method: immunoSEQ multiplex PCR. The sample contains under 350,000 clones, approximately 85% of which appear only once. This CDR3 comprises 14 residues. The junction had 0 bases not matched to a gene; V was cut back by 8 bases and J by 1 base. Germline values: CDR1 MNHEY, CDR2 SMNVEV (reference sequence). This TCR came from a human donor in a cohort sampled during active COVID-19. The rearrangement joins TRBV27 to TRBJ2-6, with TRBD1 matching over 9 bases. Input material: peripheral blood. The chain's CDR3 is CASGQGSGANVLTF. Here the CDR3 DNA reads TGTGCCAGCGGACAGGGGTCTGGGGCCAACGTCCTGACTTTC.